This T cell receptor beta chain was profiled in a study of human T cells and chemical hapten exposure. Time point specified: healthy volunteer bleed at 2 weeks. It was from unfractionated whole blood that total RNA was extracted. TCRdb processed the RACE reads anew with MiXCR; each CDR3 protein has one entry. The top ten clones hold 4.5% to 6% of a sample with 50,000 or so distinct CDR3 sequences, almost 4.5% of them seen once. This clonotype was seen many times. Germline CDR1 reads GTSNPN; CDR2 reads SVGIG (reference sequence). CDR3 size: 15 residues. V lost 0 bases, J lost 2 bases, and 11 bases lay in between.

The V and J genes are TRBV30 and TRBJ1-5; possible D gene TRBD1, 6 bases. The origin of this receptor is a human donor in good health. Some clones in this sample may be carry-over from other donors' samples. Source material: whole blood. DNA for the CDR3: TGTGCCTGGAGTGTCAGGGCAGGGGGCAATCAGCCCCAGCATTTT. It translates to CAWSVRAGGNQPQHF.